These 24 T cell receptor beta chains originate from one sample sequenced in a study of blood T cell repertoires in COVID-19. The protocol was immunoSEQ multiplex PCR, while the TCRdb copy is restricted to in-frame clones and leaves out a portion. The sample consists of just under 350,000 clones, about 93% of them appearing once. Sequenced: peripheral blood. The origin of the receptors is a woman under 30 who had recovered from COVID-19.

The chain has TRBV21-1 and TRBJ2-7; TRBD1, the D gene given by the table, was not confirmed from the DNA. TRBV21-1 is described as a pseudogene. This CDR3 comprises 15 residues. The CDR3 coding sequence is TGTGCCAGCAGCAAAGAAGGGGACAGCTCCTACGAGCAGTACGTC. Translating gives CASSKEGDSSYEQYV.

The chain is built from TRBV14 and TRBJ1-1; TRBD1 matches 7 bases. Unmatched junction bases numbered 15, after V lost 0 bases and J lost 5 bases. CDR3 length equals 18 residues. CDR1 is SGHDN and CDR2 is FVKESK in the germline V gene. In DNA form, the CDR3 reads TGTGCCAGCAGCCAAGATCGACGGCTTCAGGGGGGTTCAACTGAAGCTTTCTTT. It yields the protein CASSQDRRLQGGSTEAFF.

This chain joins TRBV7-2 and TRBJ1-6, with 7 bases matching TRBD1. Germline CDR1 SGHTA, CDR2 FQGNSA. CDR3 length: 16 residues. V was clipped by 1 base and J by 7 bases; unmatched bases: 7. Here the CDR3 DNA reads TGTGCCAGCAGCTTAGGGCCAGGGGGTTCCAATTCACCCCTCCACTTT. It yields the protein CASSLGPGGSNSPLHF.

The chain carries TRBV27 and TRBJ2-1; the match to TRBD2 covers 10 bases. This CDR3 comprises 15 residues. With 5 bases clipped from V and 4 bases from J, the junction kept 5 bases outside the gene matches. CDR1 is MNHEY and CDR2 is SMNVEV in the germline V gene (reference sequence). In nucleotides, the CDR3 is TGTGCCAGCAGTCTAGCGGGAGTCGGTTACAATGAGCAGTTCTTC. Translated, it gives CASSLAGVGYNEQFF.

V gene TRBV5-4 combines with J gene TRBJ1-1; no definite D call. V lost 1 base and J 3 bases, leaving 7 bases between the germline ends. This CDR3 is built from 13 residues. Germline CDR1 is SGHNT and CDR2 is YYREEE (reference sequence). CDR3 loop: CASSLFVDTEAFF. The CDR3 DNA is TGTGCCAGCAGCTTGTTCGTCGACACTGAAGCTTTCTTT.

The CDR3 sequence is CASSQDARGLAGGRSYNEQFF. The DNA for the CDR3 is TGCGCCAGCAGCCAAGATGCCCGAGGACTAGCGGGAGGCCGTTCCTACAATGAGCAGTTCTTC. The chain joins TRBV4-1 to TRBJ2-1; the match to TRBD2 covers 14 bases. V shed 0 bases, J shed 1 base, and the junction held 11 bases outside the gene matches. Germline V CDR1 and CDR2: MGHRA, YSYEKL. CDR3 length: 21 amino acids.

The chain recombines TRBV10-3 with TRBJ2-1, with D maybe TRBD1 (7 bases). The germline V and J ends were trimmed by 0 bases and 8 bases, with 20 bases remaining between them. This CDR3 spans 17 amino acids. Germline CDR1 is ENHRY and CDR2 is SYGVKD. CDR3 nucleotide sequence: TGTGCCATCAGTGAGTCAATGCGGCAGGGGGGAAGCGATGAGCAGTTCTTC. Translated: CAISESMRQGGSDEQFF.

The rearrangement joins TRBV5-1 to TRBJ2-4, with 8 bases that match TRBD1. J lost 6 bases, V lost 4 bases, and 3 bases had no gene match. Per the germline V gene, CDR1 is SGHRS and CDR2 is YFSETQ. The CDR3 consists of 13 residues. For the CDR3, the DNA is TGCGCCAGCAGCCTAGGACAGGGAAACATTCAGTACTTC. The encoded protein is CASSLGQGNIQYF.

The gene calls are TRBV6-2 or TRBV6-3 and TRBJ2-3, with 13 bases identical to TRBD2. V trimming: 5 bases; J trimming: 2 bases; junction bases outside the gene matches: 10. In germline, CDR1 is MNHEY, CDR2 SVGEGT. This CDR3 contains 18 residues. CDR3 DNA: TGTGCCAGCAGTCAGAGACTAGCGGGAGGACCAGACACAGATACGCAGTATTTT. This translates into CASSQRLAGGPDTDTQYF.

This sequence joins TRBV3-1 (or the pseudogene TRBV3-2) and TRBJ2-1; TRBD2 is a possible D gene (5 bases). V was pared by 4 bases and J by 6 bases, with 16 bases between. The CDR3 is 15 residues long. Germline assignment: CDR1 LGHDT and CDR2 YNNKEL (reference sequence). CDR3 nucleotide sequence: TGTGCCAGCAGCCTAGATCTAGCTCTGGGCAATGAGCAGTTCTTC. Translating it yields CASSLDLALGNEQFF.

The gene calls are TRBV19 and TRBJ2-2; 7 nucleotides align to TRBD1. This CDR3 comprises 14 residues. CDR1 LNHDA and CDR2 SQIVND come from the germline V gene (reference sequence). The trim removed 4 bases at V and 2 bases at J, leaving 1 base unmatched. CDR3 in DNA: TGTGCCAGTAGTAACAGGGGAAACACCGGGGAGCTGTTTTTT. Encoded protein: CASSNRGNTGELFF.

V is TRBV11-2 and J is TRBJ1-4, with 8 bases aligning to TRBD1. Germline CDR1 is SGHAT and CDR2 is FQNNGV. The CDR3 is 16 amino acids. J was trimmed by 5 bases and V by 0 bases; bases with no gene match: 5. Here the CDR3 reads CASSLDPTGENEKLFF. DNA of the CDR3: TGTGCCAGCAGCTTAGACCCGACAGGGGAGAATGAAAAACTGTTTTTT.

The J gene is TRBJ2-1, the V gene TRBV19; TRBD2 agrees at 14 bases. The V gene's germline CDR1 is LNHDA and CDR2 SQIVND (reference sequence). The trim removed 2 bases at V and 10 bases at J, leaving 4 bases unmatched. The CDR3 runs to 15 residues. The CDR3 spells CASSIRGLAGAEQFF. CDR3 bases: TGTGCCAGTAGTATACGGGGACTAGCGGGAGCGGAGCAGTTCTTC. Supplemented by reference TRBV19 and TRBJ2-1, the full variable domain reads DGGITQSPKYLFRKEGQNVTLSCEQNLNHDAMYWYRQDPGQGLRLIYYSQIVNDFQKGDIAEGYSVSREKKESFPLTVTSAQKNPTAFYLCASSIRGLAGAEQFFGPGTRLTVL.

This rearrangement joins TRBV10-3 to TRBJ1-1, with D perhaps TRBD1 (6 bases). Looked up from germline, CDR1 is ENHRY and CDR2 is SYGVKD. The CDR3 runs 16 residues. Trimming pared 0 bases from V and 10 bases from J, leaving 21 bases between. CDR3 coding DNA: TGTGCCATCAGTGAGTCCAAGACAGGCCAGGGTATTGTAGCTTTCTTT. Protein product: CAISESKTGQGIVAFF.

V usage is TRBV10-1 and J usage is TRBJ2-1; TRBD2 matches at 11 bases. J was trimmed by 5 bases and V by 3 bases; bases with no gene match: 6. The CDR3 runs to 16 residues. CDR1 WNHNN and CDR2 SYGVQD come from the germline V gene (reference sequence). DNA of the CDR3: TGCGCCAGCAGTGATGGGCTAGCGGGAGGAGACAATGAGCAGTTCTTC. This codes for CASSDGLAGGDNEQFF.

The chain uses TRBV5-1 and TRBJ1-6; 9 positions match TRBD1. Looked up from germline, CDR1 is SGHRS and CDR2 is YFSETQ. With V trimmed by 3 bases and J by 9 bases, 10 bases remained unmatched. The CDR3 length is 16 residues. CDR3 region: CASSSGQGNLGSPLHF. The DNA of the CDR3 is TGCGCCAGCAGCTCGGGACAGGGAAATTTGGGTTCACCCCTCCACTTT.

The V call is TRBV24-1, the J call TRBJ1-1, with TRBD1 matching over 11 bases. Losses at the gene ends were 4 bases for V and 3 bases for J; bases not matched to a gene: 3. CDR1 and CDR2 (germline): KGHDR, SFDVKD. This CDR3 region has 15 residues. The CDR3 nucleotides read TGTGCCACCAGTGAAGGGACAGGGGGGGACACTGAAGCTTTCTTT. This codes for CATSEGTGGDTEAFF.

This rearrangement joins TRBV6-5 to TRBJ2-3; weak D call: TRBD1 (5 bases). V lost 8 bases, J lost 4 bases, and 13 bases lay in between. The CDR3 is 13 residues long. Germline V gene sequence: CDR1 MNHEY, CDR2 SVGAGI. The CDR3 is CASFSRGADTQYF. The DNA for the CDR3 is TGTGCCAGCTTTTCAAGGGGCGCAGATACGCAGTATTTT.

This rearrangement joins TRBV14 to TRBJ1-1; D uncertain. V lost 0 bases and J lost 4, with 6 bases in between. Germline V gives CDR1 SGHDN, CDR2 FVKESK. The CDR3 is 13 residues long. The CDR3: CASSQDYGTEAFF. In DNA, the CDR3 is TGTGCCAGCAGCCAAGATTACGGCACTGAAGCTTTCTTT. The full variable domain, completed using reference TRBV14 and TRBJ1-1, is EAGVTQFPSHSVIEKGQTVTLRCDPISGHDNLYWYRRVMGKEIKFLLHFVKESKQDESGMPNNRFLAERTGGTYSTLKVQPAELEDSGVYFCASSQDYGTEAFFGQGTRLTVV.

The chain has TRBV9 and TRBJ2-3, with D unresolved. Germline V gene lookup returns CDR1 SGDLS and CDR2 YYNGEE. This CDR3 is built from 14 residues. V was cut by 4 bases and J by 1 base, with 10 bases left in between. The CDR3 reads CASSKHYGTDTQYF. The CDR3 coding sequence is TGTGCCAGCAGCAAGCATTACGGCACAGATACGCAGTATTTT. Variable domain in full (rest from reference TRBV9 and TRBJ2-3): DSGVTQTPKHLITATGQRVTLRCSPRSGDLSVYWYQQSLDQGLQFLIQYYNGEERAKGNILERFSAQQFPDLHSELNLSSLELGDSALYFCASSKHYGTDTQYFGPGTRLTVL.

The J gene is TRBJ1-2, the V gene TRBV19; 8 positions agree with TRBD1. There are 16 residues in the CDR3. V lost 5 bases, J lost 4 bases, and 12 bases stayed unmatched. Germline V gene sequence: CDR1 LNHDA, CDR2 SQIVND (reference sequence). Here the CDR3 reads CASSLTQTGEAYGYTF. The CDR3 DNA reads TGTGCCAGTAGTCTTACACAGACAGGGGAGGCCTATGGCTACACCTTC.

The CDR3 bases are TGTGCCAGCAGCTCGCAGGGGGCTCACACTGAAGCTTTCTTT. Its translation: CASSSQGAHTEAFF. V and J are TRBV7-2 and TRBJ1-1; TRBD1 matches at 8 bases. Germline-derived CDR1 and CDR2 are SGHTA and FQGNSA. CDR3 length equals 14 residues. The J segment lost 3 bases and the V segment lost 4 bases, leaving 4 bases of the junction unmatched.

The chain is built from TRBV6-1 and TRBJ1-6; the D gene is possibly TRBD1 (6 bases). The germline V gene encodes CDR1 MNHNS and CDR2 SASEGT. The germline V and J ends were trimmed by 4 bases and 3 bases, with 16 bases remaining between them. This CDR3 region has 17 residues. In nucleotides, the CDR3 is TGTGCCAGCAGTGTGGACAGCGCGGCTTACTATAATTCACCCCTCCACTTT. It is translated as CASSVDSAAYYNSPLHF.

This chain uses TRBV6-7 with TRBJ2-7; 7 bases match TRBD1. TRBV6-7 is an open reading frame, and its role is uncertain. The CDR3 is 15 residues long. Germline trimming cut 5 bases from V and 7 bases from J; bases unmatched to any gene: 14. The CDR3 DNA is TGTGCCAGCAGTCGAGGTCTGACAGGGCGGCGGGAGCAGTACGTC. Its translation: CASSRGLTGRREQYV.